Sequencing of this T cell receptor beta chain was carried out in a study of CD8+CD57+ T cells in acquired aplastic anemia. Study-level information: CD4+ and CD8+ cells, once sorted, gave DNA averaging approximately 3.3 ug. Study observations and caveats: Controls did not differ significantly from patients in CD8+ Simpson's diversity.

Template material for TCR beta VDJ and CDR3 profiling consisted of genomic DNA. TCRdb re-analysed the reads in MiXCR, keeping a single row per CDR3 protein. Among 130,000 or so distinct CDR3 sequences listed, nearly 40% were seen once. Patients selected for sequencing had displayed CD8+CD57+ cell expansion by flow cytometry. Patients had undergone no therapy by the time their blood was sampled. Germline loops: CDR1 DFQATT, CDR2 SNEGSKA (reference sequence). The CDR3 is made up of 15 amino acids. V lost 6 bases and J lost 2, with 20 bases in between. This clonotype was found many times. Its antigen is undetermined.

The clonotype comes from a human donor with aplastic anemia. The sample consisted of sorted CD4+, CD8+, or CD8+CD57+ T cells (not recorded which) from PBMCs. V and J are TRBV20-1 and TRBJ2-7; D not resolved. The chain's CDR3 is CSACSTEQLAYEQYF. CDR3 DNA sequence: TGCAGTGCCTGTTCTACTGAACAATTAGCCTACGAGCAGTACTTC.